This T cell receptor (beta chain) comes out of a study of T cell responses to AZD1222 COVID-19 vaccine. The length of the CDR3 is 11 residues. V lost 4 bases, J lost 7 bases, and 8 bases lay in between. Germline V gene data show CDR1 as SEHNR and CDR2 as FQNEAQ (reference sequence). Details on this clone: Antigen: not known.

General study results and limits: Sampled repertoires all dated from after the peak T cell response. Researchers report vaccine-associated CD4 TCRs spanning spike, with dominance at 160-218 and 743-854. At baseline, seropositivity was found in only six AZD1222 recipients.

The assay was immunoSEQ multiplex PCR, and TCRdb's table has in-frame clones only and misses some. Among 150,000 to 200,000 clones, just over 90% were seen once, and the ten largest hold approximately 1.1%. The source material was peripheral blood, sampled 28 days after the second AZD1222 dose. The TCR was taken from an adult who received the AZD1222 COVID-19 vaccine. The genes are TRBV7-9 and TRBJ2-7; D not resolved. The CDR3 loop is CASSYGDEQYF. As DNA, the CDR3 is TGTGCCAGCAGCTATGGCGATGAGCAGTACTTC.